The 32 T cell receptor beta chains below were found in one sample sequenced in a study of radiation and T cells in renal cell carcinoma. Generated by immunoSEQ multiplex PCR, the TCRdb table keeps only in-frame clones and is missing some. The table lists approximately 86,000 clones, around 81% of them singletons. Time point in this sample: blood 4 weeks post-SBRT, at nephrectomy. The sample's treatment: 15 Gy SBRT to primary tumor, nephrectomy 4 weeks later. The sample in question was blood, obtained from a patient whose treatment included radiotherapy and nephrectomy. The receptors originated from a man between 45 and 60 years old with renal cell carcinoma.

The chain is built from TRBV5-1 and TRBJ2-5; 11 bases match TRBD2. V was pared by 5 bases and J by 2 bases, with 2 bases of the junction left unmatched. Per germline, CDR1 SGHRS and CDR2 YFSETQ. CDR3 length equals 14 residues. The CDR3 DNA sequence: TGCGCCAGCAGACCTAGCGGGGGGCAAGAGACCCAGTACTTC. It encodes CASRPSGGQETQYF.

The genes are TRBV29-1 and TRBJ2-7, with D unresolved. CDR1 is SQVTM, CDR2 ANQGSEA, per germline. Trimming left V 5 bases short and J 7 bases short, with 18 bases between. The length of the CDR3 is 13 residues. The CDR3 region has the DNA TGCAGCGTTCGCCTAACTCAGACGGAGGAGCAGTACTTC. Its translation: CSVRLTQTEEQYF.

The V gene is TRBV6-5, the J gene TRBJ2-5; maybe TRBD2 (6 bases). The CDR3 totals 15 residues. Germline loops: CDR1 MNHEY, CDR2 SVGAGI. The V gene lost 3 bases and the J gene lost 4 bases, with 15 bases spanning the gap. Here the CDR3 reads CASSYKGRGGETQYF. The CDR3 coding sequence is TGTGCCAGCAGTTATAAGGGACGGGGAGGAGAGACCCAGTACTTC.

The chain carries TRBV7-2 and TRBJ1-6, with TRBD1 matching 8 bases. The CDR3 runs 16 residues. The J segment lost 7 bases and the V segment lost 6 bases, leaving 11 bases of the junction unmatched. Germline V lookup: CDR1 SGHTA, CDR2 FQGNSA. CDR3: CASRLRTGQDNSPLHF. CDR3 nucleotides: TGTGCCAGCAGACTTAGAACGGGACAGGACAATTCACCCCTCCACTTT.

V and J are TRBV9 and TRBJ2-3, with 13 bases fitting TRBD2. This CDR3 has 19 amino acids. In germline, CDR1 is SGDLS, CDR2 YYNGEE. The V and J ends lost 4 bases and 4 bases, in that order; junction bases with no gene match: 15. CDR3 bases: TGTGCCAGCAGCCCCGAAGGGACTAGCGGGATTTATGTCTCAGATACGCAGTATTTT. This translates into CASSPEGTSGIYVSDTQYF.

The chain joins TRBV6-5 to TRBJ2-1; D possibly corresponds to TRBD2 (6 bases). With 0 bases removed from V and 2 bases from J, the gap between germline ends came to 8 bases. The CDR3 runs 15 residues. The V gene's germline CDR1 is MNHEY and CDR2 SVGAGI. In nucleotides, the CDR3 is TGTGCCAGCAGTTACTCGGCGGGAACCTACAATGAGCAGTTCTTC. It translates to CASSYSAGTYNEQFF.

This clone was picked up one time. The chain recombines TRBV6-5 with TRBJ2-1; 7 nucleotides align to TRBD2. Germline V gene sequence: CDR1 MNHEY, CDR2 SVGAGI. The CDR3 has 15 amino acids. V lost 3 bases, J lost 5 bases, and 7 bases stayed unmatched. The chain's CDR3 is CASSYGASGNNEQFF. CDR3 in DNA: TGTGCCAGCAGTTATGGGGCTAGCGGAAACAATGAGCAGTTCTTC.

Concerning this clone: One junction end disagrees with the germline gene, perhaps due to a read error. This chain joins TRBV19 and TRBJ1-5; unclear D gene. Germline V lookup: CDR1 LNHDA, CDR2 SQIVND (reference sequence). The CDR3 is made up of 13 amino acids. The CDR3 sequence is CVSKIEGYQPQHF. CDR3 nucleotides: TGTGTCAGTAAAATTGAGGGATATCAGCCCCAGCATTTT.

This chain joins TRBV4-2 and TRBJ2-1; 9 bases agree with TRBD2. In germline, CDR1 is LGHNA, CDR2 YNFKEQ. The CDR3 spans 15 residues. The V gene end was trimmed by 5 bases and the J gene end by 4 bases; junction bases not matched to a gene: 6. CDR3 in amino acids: CASSSSSGDYNEQFF. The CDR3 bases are TGTGCCAGCAGCTCCTCTAGCGGGGATTACAATGAGCAGTTCTTC.

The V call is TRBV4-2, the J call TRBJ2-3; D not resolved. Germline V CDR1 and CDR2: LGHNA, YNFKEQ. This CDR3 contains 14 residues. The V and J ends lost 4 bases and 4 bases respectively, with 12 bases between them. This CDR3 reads CASSLSDLADTQYF. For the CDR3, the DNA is TGTGCCAGCAGCCTCAGCGACCTAGCAGATACGCAGTATTTT.

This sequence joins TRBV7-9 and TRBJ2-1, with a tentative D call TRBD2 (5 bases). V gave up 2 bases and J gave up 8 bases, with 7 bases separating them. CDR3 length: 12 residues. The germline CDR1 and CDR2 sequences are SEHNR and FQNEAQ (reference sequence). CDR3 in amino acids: CASSLLAHEQFF. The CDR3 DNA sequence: TGTGCCAGCAGCTTACTAGCCCATGAGCAGTTCTTC.

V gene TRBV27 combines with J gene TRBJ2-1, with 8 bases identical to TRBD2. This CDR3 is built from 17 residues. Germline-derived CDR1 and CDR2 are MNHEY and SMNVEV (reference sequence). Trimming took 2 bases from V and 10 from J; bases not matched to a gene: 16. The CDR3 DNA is TGTGCCAGCAGTTTAAATCAAGGGAGACTAGCGAAAGGAGAGCAGTTCTTC. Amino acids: CASSLNQGRLAKGEQFF.

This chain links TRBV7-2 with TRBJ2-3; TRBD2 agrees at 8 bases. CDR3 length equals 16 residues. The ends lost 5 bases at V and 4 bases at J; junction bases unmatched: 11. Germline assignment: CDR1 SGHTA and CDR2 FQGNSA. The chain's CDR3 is CASSPQGLAGADTQYF. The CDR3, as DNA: TGTGCCAGCAGCCCTCAAGGGCTAGCGGGCGCAGATACGCAGTATTTT.

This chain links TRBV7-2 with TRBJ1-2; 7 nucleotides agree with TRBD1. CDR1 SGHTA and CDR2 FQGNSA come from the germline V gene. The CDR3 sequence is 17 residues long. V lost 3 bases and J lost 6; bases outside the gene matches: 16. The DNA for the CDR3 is TGTGCCAGCAGCTTTGGTTCGCGGGCAGGGGGGAATCATGGCTACACCTTC. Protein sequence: CASSFGSRAGGNHGYTF.

CDR3 bases: TGTGCCAGCAGCCCCCGGACAGCCTATAATTCACCCCTCCACTTT. It codes for CASSPRTAYNSPLHF. This chain links TRBV2 with TRBJ1-6; maybe TRBD1 (6 bases). V lost 6 bases, J lost 2 bases, and 11 bases lay in between. This CDR3 has 15 amino acids. Germline-derived CDR1 and CDR2 are SNHLY and FYNNEI.

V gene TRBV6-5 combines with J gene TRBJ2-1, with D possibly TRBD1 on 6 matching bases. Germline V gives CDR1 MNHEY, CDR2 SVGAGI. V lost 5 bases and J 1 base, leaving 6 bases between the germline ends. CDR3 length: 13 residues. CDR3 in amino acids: CASSTGSYNEQFF. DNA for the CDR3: TGTGCCAGCAGTACAGGGTCCTACAATGAGCAGTTCTTC.

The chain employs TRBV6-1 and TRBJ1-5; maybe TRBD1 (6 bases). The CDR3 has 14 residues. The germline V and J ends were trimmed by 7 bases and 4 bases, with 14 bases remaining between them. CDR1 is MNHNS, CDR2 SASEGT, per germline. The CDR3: CASTRTGSNQPQHF. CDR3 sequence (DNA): TGTGCCAGCACGAGAACAGGGAGTAATCAGCCCCAGCATTTT.

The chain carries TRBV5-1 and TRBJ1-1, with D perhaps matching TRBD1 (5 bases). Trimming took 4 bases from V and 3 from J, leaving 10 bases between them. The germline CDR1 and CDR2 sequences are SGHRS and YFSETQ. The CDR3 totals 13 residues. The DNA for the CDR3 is TGCGCCAGCAGCGAAACAGGTTACACTGAAGCTTTCTTT. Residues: CASSETGYTEAFF.

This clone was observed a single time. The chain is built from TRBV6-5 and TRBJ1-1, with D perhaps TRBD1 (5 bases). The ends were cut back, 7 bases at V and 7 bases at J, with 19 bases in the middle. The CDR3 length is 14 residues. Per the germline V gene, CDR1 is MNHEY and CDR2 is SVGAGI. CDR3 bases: TGTGCCAGCAAATTACAGGTGGAGTTGTATGAAGCTTTCTTT. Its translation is CASKLQVELYEAFF.

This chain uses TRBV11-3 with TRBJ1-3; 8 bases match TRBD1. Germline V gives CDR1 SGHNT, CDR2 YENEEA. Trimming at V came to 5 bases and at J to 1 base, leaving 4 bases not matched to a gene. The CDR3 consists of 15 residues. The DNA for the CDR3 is TGTGCCAGCAGCCTTCGACAGGGGTCTGGAAACACCATATATTTT. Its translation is CASSLRQGSGNTIYF. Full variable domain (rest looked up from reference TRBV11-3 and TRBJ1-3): EAGVVQSPRYKIIEKKQPVAFWCNPISGHNTLYWYLQNLGQGPELLIRYENEEAVDDSQLPKDRFSAERLKGVDSTLKIQPAELGDSAVYLCASSLRQGSGNTIYFGEGSWLTVV.

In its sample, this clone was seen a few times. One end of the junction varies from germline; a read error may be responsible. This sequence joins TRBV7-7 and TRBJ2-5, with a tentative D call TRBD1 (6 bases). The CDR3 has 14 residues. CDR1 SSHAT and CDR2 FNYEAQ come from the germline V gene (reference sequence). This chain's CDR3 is CASSRMGAEETQYF. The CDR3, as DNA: TGTGCTAGCAGCCGGATGGGGGCAGAAGAGACCCAGTACTTC.

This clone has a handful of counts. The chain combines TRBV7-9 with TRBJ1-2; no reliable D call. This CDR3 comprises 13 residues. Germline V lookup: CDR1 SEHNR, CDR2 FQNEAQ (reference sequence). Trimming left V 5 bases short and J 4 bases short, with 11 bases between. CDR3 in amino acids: CASSKDGTYGYTF. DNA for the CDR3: TGTGCCAGCAGCAAAGACGGAACCTATGGCTACACCTTC.

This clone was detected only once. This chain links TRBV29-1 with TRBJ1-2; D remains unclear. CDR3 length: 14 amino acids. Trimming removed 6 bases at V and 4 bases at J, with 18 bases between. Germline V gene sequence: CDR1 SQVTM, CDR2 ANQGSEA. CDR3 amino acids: CSVYESGRPYGYTF. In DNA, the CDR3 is TGCAGCGTCTACGAGTCGGGTAGGCCCTATGGCTACACCTTC.

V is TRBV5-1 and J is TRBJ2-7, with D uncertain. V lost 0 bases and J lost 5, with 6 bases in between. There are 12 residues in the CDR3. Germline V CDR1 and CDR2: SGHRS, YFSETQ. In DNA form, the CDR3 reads TGCGCCAGCAGCTTGGACCCGCACGAGCAGTACTTC. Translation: CASSLDPHEQYF. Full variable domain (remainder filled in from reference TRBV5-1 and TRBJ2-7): KAGVTQTPRYLIKTRGQQVTLSCSPISGHRSVSWYQQTPGQGLQFLFEYFSETQRNKGNFPGRFSGRQFSNSRSEMNVSTLELGDSALYLCASSLDPHEQYFGPGTRLTVT.

Here the CDR3 reads CATSRSGGGGYYEQYF. In DNA, the CDR3 is TGTGCCACCAGCAGATCCGGGGGAGGGGGCTACTACGAGCAGTACTTC. The genes are TRBV15 and TRBJ2-7; D tentatively fits TRBD1 or TRBD2 (7 bases each). Germline values: CDR1 LNHNV, CDR2 YYDKDF (reference sequence). Between the trimmed V and J ends, which lost 2 bases and 3 bases, there was a span of 17 bases. The CDR3 extends over 16 amino acids.

For the CDR3, the DNA is TGCGCCAGCCACGATTTGTCGGGGGCCAACGTCCTGACTTTC. As protein: CASHDLSGANVLTF. The chain uses TRBV5-1 and TRBJ2-6, with D unresolved. CDR1 is SGHRS and CDR2 is YFSETQ in the germline V gene. Trimming pared 7 bases from V and 4 bases from J, leaving 12 bases between. This CDR3 has 14 residues.

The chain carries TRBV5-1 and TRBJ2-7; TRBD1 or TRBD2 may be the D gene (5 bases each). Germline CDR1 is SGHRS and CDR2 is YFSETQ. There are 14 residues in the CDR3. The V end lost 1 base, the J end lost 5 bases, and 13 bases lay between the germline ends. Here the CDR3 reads CASSLRGVNNEQYF. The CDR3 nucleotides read TGCGCCAGCAGCTTGCGAGGGGTGAATAACGAGCAGTACTTC. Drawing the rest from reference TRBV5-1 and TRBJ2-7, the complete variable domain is KAGVTQTPRYLIKTRGQQVTLSCSPISGHRSVSWYQQTPGQGLQFLFEYFSETQRNKGNFPGRFSGRQFSNSRSEMNVSTLELGDSALYLCASSLRGVNNEQYFGPGTRLTVT.

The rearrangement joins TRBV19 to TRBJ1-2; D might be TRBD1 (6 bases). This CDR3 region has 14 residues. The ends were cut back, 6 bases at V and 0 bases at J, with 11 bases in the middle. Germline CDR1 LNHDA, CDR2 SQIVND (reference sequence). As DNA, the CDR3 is TGTGCCAGTAGAACGGACAGCCCTAACTATGGCTACACCTTC. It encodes CASRTDSPNYGYTF. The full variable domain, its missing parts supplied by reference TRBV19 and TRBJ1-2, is DGGITQSPKYLFRKEGQNVTLSCEQNLNHDAMYWYRQDPGQGLRLIYYSQIVNDFQKGDIAEGYSVSREKKESFPLTVTSAQKNPTAFYLCASRTDSPNYGYTFGSGTRLTVV.

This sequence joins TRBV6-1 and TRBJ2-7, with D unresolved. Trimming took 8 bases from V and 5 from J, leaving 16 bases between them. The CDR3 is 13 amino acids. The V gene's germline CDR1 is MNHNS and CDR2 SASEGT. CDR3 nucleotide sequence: TGTGCCAGCCAACAGCTGAAGAGGAACGAGCAGTACTTC. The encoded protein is CASQQLKRNEQYF.

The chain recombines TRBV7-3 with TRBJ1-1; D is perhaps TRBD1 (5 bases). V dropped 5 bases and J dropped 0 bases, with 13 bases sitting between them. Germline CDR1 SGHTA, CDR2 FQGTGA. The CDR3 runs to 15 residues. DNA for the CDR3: TGTGCCAGCAGCGCAAGTGGACACATGAACACTGAAGCTTTCTTT. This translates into CASSASGHMNTEAFF.

The DNA of the CDR3 is TGTGCCAGTAGTATAGATCAGTCAGGGTTTTGGACAGGGGAAGGAGCCAAAAACATTCAGTACTTC. This translates into CASSIDQSGFWTGEGAKNIQYF. The chain carries TRBV19 and TRBJ2-4, with 9 bases lining up with TRBD1. V lost 0 bases and J lost 0; bases outside the gene matches: 18. Germline V gene sequence: CDR1 LNHDA, CDR2 SQIVND (reference sequence). CDR3 length: 22 amino acids.

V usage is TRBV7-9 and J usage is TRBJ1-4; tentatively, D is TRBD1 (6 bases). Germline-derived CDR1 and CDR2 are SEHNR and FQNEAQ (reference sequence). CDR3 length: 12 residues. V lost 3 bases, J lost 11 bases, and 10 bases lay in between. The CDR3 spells CASSFPGGKLFF. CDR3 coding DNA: TGTGCCAGCAGCTTTCCGGGGGGCAAACTGTTTTTT.